This TCR beta chain emerged from a study of blood T cell repertoires in COVID-19. The V end lost 5 bases, the J end lost 3 bases, and 14 bases lay between the germline ends. This CDR3 has 14 residues. Germline assignment: CDR1 SEHNR and CDR2 FQNEAQ (reference sequence). Original processing methods: How many nucleated cells were present was estimated from reference gene primer amplification. The data were produced by immunoSEQ multiplex PCR, yet TCRdb's version contains in-frame clones alone and is incomplete. D and trimming were read from the DNA, whereas the V and J calls and clone size are those reported in that table. The sample has around 200,000 clones, more than 70% seen once.

The sequence came from a man aged 40-49 years with active or convalescent COVID-19. This chain links TRBV7-9 with TRBJ2-7, with a tentative D call TRBD2 (6 bases). The sequenced sample was peripheral blood. This CDR3 reads CASSKGPGDYEQYF. CDR3 nucleotide sequence: TGTGCCAGCAGCAAGGGTCCGGGGGACTACGAGCAGTACTTC.